A single sample is the source of the 9 T cell receptor beta chains below, sequenced in a study of blood T cell repertoires in COVID-19. Repertoires were generated with immunoSEQ multiplex PCR, while TCRdb's copy carries only in-frame clones and drops some. Among around 280,000 clones listed, roughly 89% were seen once. Input material: PBMCs or T cells enriched from blood (not recorded which). These receptors came from a woman aged 40 to 50 who had recovered from COVID-19.

V and J are TRBV6-5 and TRBJ1-6, with TRBD1 matching 9 bases. The CDR3 length is 15 residues. Germline lookup yields CDR1 MNHEY and CDR2 SVGAGI. Losses at the gene ends were 7 bases for V and 7 bases for J; bases not matched to a gene: 8. The CDR3 is CASTITGTGNSPLHF. The CDR3 coding sequence is TGTGCCAGCACAATTACCGGGACAGGGAATTCACCCCTCCACTTT.

The chain links TRBV7-9 to TRBJ2-7; D perhaps matches TRBD1 (5 bases). This CDR3 is 13 amino acids long. V was shortened by 3 bases and J by 6 bases, with 12 bases between the two germline ends. Germline V CDR1 and CDR2: SEHNR, FQNEAQ (reference sequence). This chain's CDR3 is CASSFLGPGEQYF. The CDR3, as DNA: TGTGCCAGCAGCTTTTTGGGGCCTGGCGAGCAGTACTTC.

The chain couples TRBV12-2 to TRBJ2-1; the table's D call of TRBD2 was not tested on the DNA. TRBV12-2 is labeled a pseudogene. The CDR3 is made up of 18 amino acids. The CDR3 DNA follows: TGTGCAAGTCGCTTAGCAACTAGCGGGAGGGCGGATCGGAATGAGCAGTTCTTC. Translating gives CASRLATSGRADRNEQFF.

The chain recombines TRBV7-2 with TRBJ2-7; 8 bases fit TRBD2. Germline CDR1 and CDR2: SGHTA and FQGNSA. The CDR3 length is 15 residues. V lost 3 bases and J lost 5; bases outside the gene matches: 9. CDR3: CASSLITGGRHEQYF. Here the CDR3 DNA reads TGTGCCAGCAGCTTGATAACGGGAGGGCGCCACGAGCAGTACTTC.

The gene calls are TRBV24-1 and TRBJ2-1; the D is unclear. CDR1 is KGHDR, CDR2 SFDVKD, per germline. V lost 4 bases to trimming and J lost 1 base, with 13 bases between them. This CDR3 is 16 amino acids long. The CDR3 DNA reads as TGTGCCACCAGTGAAGAATCGGCCGGGTCCTACAATGAGCAGTTCTTC. Translation: CATSEESAGSYNEQFF.

CDR3 bases: TGTGCCAGCAGCTTGAGGGCAGACTTCTATGGCTACACCTTC. It yields the protein CASSLRADFYGYTF. The chain links TRBV7-9 to TRBJ1-2, with D hard to call. The CDR3 runs to 14 residues. Trimming removed 3 bases from V and 4 bases from J, with 12 bases in between. From germline, CDR1 is SEHNR and CDR2 FQNEAQ (reference sequence).

This chain links TRBV29-1 with TRBJ2-3; D remains unclear. The ends were cut back, 7 bases at V and 3 bases at J, with 17 bases in the middle. Germline CDR1 and CDR2: SQVTM and ANQGSEA. This CDR3 is 14 amino acids long. The CDR3 loop reads CSALYVKRTDTQYF. CDR3 nucleotides: TGCAGCGCCTTATATGTAAAGAGGACAGATACGCAGTATTTT.

The rearrangement uses TRBV5-1 and TRBJ1-3, with TRBD1 matching over 7 bases. Per germline, CDR1 SGHRS and CDR2 YFSETQ. The V gene end was trimmed by 4 bases and the J gene end by 0 bases; junction bases not matched to a gene: 7. The CDR3 length is 16 residues. The CDR3 protein is CASSRTGLRSGNTIYF. The DNA for the CDR3 is TGCGCCAGCAGCCGGACAGGCTTGCGCTCTGGAAACACCATATATTTT.

The chain is built from TRBV11-2 and TRBJ2-7; 10 bases line up with TRBD2. V shed 5 bases and J 3 bases; nucleotides not matched to a gene: 1. CDR1 and CDR2 from the germline V gene are SGHAT and FQNNGV. This CDR3 region has 13 residues. The chain's CDR3 is CASSRTSGYEQYF. The CDR3 DNA follows: TGTGCCAGCAGCCGGACTAGCGGCTACGAGCAGTACTTC. Supplemented by reference TRBV11-2 and TRBJ2-7, the full variable domain reads EAGVAQSPRYKIIEKRQSVAFWCNPISGHATLYWYQQILGQGPKLLIQFQNNGVVDDSQLPKDRFSAERLKGVDSTLKIQPAKLEDSAVYLCASSRTSGYEQYFGPGTRLTVT.